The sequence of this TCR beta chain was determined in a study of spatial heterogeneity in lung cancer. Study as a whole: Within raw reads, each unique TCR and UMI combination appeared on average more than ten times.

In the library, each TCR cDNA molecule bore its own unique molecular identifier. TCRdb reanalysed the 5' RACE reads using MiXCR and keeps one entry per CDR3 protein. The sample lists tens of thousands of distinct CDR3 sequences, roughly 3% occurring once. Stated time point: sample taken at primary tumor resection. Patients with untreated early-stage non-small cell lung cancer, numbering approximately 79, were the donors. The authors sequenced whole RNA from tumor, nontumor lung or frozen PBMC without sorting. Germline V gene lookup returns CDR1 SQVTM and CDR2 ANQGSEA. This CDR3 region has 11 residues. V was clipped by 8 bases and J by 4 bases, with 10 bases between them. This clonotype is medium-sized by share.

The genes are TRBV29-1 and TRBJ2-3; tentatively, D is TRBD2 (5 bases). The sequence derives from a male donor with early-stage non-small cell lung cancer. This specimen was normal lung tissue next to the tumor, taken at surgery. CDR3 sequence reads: CSSKEADTQYF. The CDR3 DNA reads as TGCAGCTCCAAGGAGGCAGATACGCAGTATTTT.